This T cell receptor beta chain was identified in a study of identical twins. Whole-study results and caveats: Abundant cord blood beta clonotypes carried fewer insertions; memory repertoires showed none. Out-of-frame alpha sequences common to twins exhibited a surplus of low generation probability.

cDNA molecules carried unique molecular identifiers, and template switching added a universal primer site. Using its own MiXCR run on the 5' RACE reads, TCRdb lists one record per CDR3 protein. The sample lists some 710,000 distinct CDR3 sequences, 5.5% to 7.5% occurring once. The sample holds many counts of this clonotype. Its target is unknown. The CDR3 runs 15 residues. Germline V gives CDR1 MNHEY, CDR2 SVGEGT. Trimming removed 8 bases from V and 3 bases from J, with 17 bases in between. The sequencing input was naive T cells sorted from blood. The TCR originated in a man aged 18-30 years in good health. V is TRBV6-2 or TRBV6-3 and J is TRBJ1-5; D perhaps matches TRBD1 (5 bases). The CDR3 protein is CASSMDTNINQPQHF. In DNA form, the CDR3 reads TGTGCCAGCTCCATGGACACAAACATCAATCAGCCCCAGCATTTT.